This entry features one TCR beta chain sequence. Relative to the germline gene, one junction end is altered; a read error may explain this. RNA transcripts provided the source from which TCR beta CDR3 regions were amplified. The primer set for the first-round RT-PCR of the TCR CDR3 was HTBI. One entry per CDR3 protein, called by TCRdb with MiXCR from the multiplex PCR reads. The sample lists around 600,000 distinct CDR3 sequences; approximately 14% were seen once. The sample is drawn from a study of T cells in Graves' hyperthyroidism and ophthalmopathy. Whole-study context: Peripheral blood sampling occurred at initial diagnosis, before any treatment.

This TCR was sampled from a woman aged 45-60 years with Graves' ophthalmopathy. The source material was blood.

The CDR3 coding sequence is TGCAGTGCTATCGTAGTCTCCTACGAGCAGCACTTC. As protein: CSAIVVSYEQHF. This rearrangement joins TRBV20-1 to TRBJ2-7, with D uncertain. In germline, CDR1 is DFQATT, CDR2 SNEGSKA (reference sequence). This CDR3 spans 12 amino acids.